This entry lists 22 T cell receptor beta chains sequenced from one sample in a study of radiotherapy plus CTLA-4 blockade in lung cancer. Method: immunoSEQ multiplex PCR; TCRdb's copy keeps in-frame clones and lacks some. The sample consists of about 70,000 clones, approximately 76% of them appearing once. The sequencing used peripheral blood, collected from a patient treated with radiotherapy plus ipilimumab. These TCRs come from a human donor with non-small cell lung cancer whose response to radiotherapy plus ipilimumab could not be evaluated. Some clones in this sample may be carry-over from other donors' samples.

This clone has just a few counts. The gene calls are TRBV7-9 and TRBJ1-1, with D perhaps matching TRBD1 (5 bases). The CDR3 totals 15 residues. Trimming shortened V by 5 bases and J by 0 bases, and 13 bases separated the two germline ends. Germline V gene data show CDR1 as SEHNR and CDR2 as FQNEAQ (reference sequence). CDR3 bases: TGTGCCAGCAGCCCCAGGGTGGGGCTGAACACTGAAGCTTTCTTT. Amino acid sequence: CASSPRVGLNTEAFF. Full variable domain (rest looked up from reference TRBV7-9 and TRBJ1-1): DTGVSQNPRHKITKRGQNVTFRCDPISEHNRLYWYRQTLGQGPEFLTYFQNEAQLEKSRLLSDRFSAERPKGSFSTLEIQRTEQGDSAMYLCASSPRVGLNTEAFFGQGTRLTVV.

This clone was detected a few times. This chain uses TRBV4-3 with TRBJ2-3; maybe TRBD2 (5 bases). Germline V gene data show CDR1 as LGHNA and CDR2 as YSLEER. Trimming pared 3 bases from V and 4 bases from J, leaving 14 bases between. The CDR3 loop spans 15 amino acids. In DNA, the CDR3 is TGCGCCAGCAGCCATAAAGAGGGTTGGGCAGATACGCAGTATTTT. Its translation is CASSHKEGWADTQYF.

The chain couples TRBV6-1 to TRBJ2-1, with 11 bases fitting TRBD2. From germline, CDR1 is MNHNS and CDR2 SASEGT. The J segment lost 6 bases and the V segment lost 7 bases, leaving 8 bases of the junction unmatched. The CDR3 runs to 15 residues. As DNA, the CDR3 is TGTGCCAGCACTATTAGCGGGGGGGCACGCAATGAGCAGTTCTTC. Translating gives CASTISGGARNEQFF.

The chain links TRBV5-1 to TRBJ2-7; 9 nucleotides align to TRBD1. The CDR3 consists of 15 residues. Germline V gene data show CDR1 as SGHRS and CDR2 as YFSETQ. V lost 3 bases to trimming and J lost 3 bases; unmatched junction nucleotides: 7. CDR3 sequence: CASSWGGTGNYEQYF. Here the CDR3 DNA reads TGCGCCAGCAGCTGGGGGGGGACAGGGAACTACGAGCAGTACTTC.

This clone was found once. In DNA form, the CDR3 reads TGTGCCAGCAGCTCGGCTAGCGGGGGGGCCTGGAACATTCAGTACTTC. This codes for CASSSASGGAWNIQYF. V is TRBV7-2 and J is TRBJ2-4; 12 nucleotides agree with TRBD2. Germline V gene data show CDR1 as SGHTA and CDR2 as FQGNSA. Trimming at V came to 4 bases and at J to 7 bases, leaving 8 bases not matched to a gene. The CDR3 is made up of 16 amino acids. The entire variable domain, with the rest obtained from reference TRBV7-2 and TRBJ2-4, is as follows: GAGVSQSPSNKVTEKGKDVELRCDPISGHTALYWYRQSLGQGLEFLIYFQGNSAPDKSGLPSDRFSAERTGGSVSTLTIQRTQQEDSAVYLCASSSASGGAWNIQYFGAGTRLSVL.

DNA of the CDR3: TGCGCCAGCAGCTTGGCCTTACAGAATGAAAAACTGTTTTTT. Protein: CASSLALQNEKLFF. The chain joins TRBV5-1 to TRBJ1-4, with no clear D. CDR3 size: 14 residues. In germline, CDR1 is SGHRS, CDR2 YFSETQ. V was pared by 0 bases and J by 5 bases, with 8 bases between.

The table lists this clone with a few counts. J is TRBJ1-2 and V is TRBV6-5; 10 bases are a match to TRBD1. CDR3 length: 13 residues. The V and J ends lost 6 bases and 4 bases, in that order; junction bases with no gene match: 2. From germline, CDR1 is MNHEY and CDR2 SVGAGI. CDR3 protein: CASSRQGAYGYTF. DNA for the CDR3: TGTGCCAGCAGCCGACAGGGGGCCTATGGCTACACCTTC.

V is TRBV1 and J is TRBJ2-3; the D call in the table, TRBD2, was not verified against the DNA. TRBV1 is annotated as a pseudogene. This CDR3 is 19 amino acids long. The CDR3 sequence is CTSSLPPGLAFLTKDTQYF. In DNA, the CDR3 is TGCACCAGCAGCCTGCCCCCGGGACTAGCATTTCTCACAAAGGATACGCAGTATTTT.

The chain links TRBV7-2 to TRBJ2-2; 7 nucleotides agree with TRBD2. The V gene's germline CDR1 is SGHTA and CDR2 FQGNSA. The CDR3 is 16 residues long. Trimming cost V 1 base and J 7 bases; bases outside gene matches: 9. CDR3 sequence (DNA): TGTGCCAGCAGCTTAGACGGGGGGACGACACGCGGGGAGCTGTTTTTT. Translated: CASSLDGGTTRGELFF. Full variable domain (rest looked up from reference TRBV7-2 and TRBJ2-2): GAGVSQSPSNKVTEKGKDVELRCDPISGHTALYWYRQSLGQGLEFLIYFQGNSAPDKSGLPSDRFSAERTGGSVSTLTIQRTQQEDSAVYLCASSLDGGTTRGELFFGEGSRLTVL.

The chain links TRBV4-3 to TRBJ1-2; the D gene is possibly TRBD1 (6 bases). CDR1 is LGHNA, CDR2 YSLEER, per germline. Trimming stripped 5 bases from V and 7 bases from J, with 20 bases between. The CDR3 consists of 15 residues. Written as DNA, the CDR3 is TGCGCCAGCAGCTCCACAACTCAGGGGTGGGGTGGCTACACCTTC. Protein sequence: CASSSTTQGWGGYTF.

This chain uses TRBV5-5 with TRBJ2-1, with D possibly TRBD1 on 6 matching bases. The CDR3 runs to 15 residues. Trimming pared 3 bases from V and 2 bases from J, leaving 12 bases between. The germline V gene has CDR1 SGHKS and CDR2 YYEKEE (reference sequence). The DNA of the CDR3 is TGTGCCAGCAGCTCGGACAGAGTCCCCTACAATGAGCAGTTCTTC. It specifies CASSSDRVPYNEQFF.

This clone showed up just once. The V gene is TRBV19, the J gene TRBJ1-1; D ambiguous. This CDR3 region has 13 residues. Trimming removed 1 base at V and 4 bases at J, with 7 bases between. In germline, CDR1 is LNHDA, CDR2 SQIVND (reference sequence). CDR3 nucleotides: TGTGCCAGTAGTATAGCTGTCGGCACTGAAGCTTTCTTT. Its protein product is CASSIAVGTEAFF.

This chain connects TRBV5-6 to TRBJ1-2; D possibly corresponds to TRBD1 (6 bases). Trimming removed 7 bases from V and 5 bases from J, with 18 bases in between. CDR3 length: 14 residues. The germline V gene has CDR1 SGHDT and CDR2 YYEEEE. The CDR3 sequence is CASGVRRGGYGYTF. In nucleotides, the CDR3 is TGTGCCAGCGGAGTAAGGAGAGGGGGATATGGCTACACCTTC. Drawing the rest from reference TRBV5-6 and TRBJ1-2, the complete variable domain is DAGVTQSPTHLIKTRGQQVTLRCSPKSGHDTVSWYQQALGQGPQFIFQYYEEEERQRGNFPDRFSGHQFPNYSSELNVNALLLGDSALYLCASGVRRGGYGYTFGSGTRLTVV.

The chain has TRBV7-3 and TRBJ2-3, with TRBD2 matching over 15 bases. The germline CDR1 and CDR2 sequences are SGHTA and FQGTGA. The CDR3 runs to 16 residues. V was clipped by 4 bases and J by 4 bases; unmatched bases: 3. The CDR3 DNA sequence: TGTGCCAGCAGCTCTGGACTAGCGGGGGGGTCAGATACGCAGTATTTT. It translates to CASSSGLAGGSDTQYF.

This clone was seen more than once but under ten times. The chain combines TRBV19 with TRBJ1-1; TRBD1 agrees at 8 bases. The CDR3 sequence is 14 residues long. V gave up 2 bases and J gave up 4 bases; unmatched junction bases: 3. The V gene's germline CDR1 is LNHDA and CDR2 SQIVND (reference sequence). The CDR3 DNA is TGTGCCAGTAGTATATCAGGGGGCATCACTGAAGCTTTCTTT. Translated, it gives CASSISGGITEAFF.

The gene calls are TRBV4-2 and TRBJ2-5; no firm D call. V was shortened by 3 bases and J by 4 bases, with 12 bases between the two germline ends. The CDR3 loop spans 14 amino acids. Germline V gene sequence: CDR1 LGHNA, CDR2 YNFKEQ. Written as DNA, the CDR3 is TGTGCCAGCAGCCATGGGCGTATAGGAGAGACCCAGTACTTC. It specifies CASSHGRIGETQYF.

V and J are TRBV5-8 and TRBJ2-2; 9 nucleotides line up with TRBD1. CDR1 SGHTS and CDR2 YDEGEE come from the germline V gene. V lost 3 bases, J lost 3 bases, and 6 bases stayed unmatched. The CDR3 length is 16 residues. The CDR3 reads CASSSGQGGDTGELFF. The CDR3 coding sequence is TGTGCCAGCAGCTCGGGACAGGGAGGTGACACCGGGGAGCTGTTTTTT.

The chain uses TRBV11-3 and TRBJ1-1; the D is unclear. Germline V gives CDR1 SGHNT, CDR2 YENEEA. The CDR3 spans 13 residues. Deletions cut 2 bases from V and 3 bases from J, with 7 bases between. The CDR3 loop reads CASSLSRDTEAFF. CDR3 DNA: TGTGCCAGCAGCTTATCACGGGACACTGAAGCTTTCTTT.

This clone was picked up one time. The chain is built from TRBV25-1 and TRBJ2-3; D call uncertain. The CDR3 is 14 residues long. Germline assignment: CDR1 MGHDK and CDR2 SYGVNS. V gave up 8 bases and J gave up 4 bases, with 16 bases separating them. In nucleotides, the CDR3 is TGTGCCAGCGGCGGCGACGGTGGTGCAGATACGCAGTATTTT. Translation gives CASGGDGGADTQYF.

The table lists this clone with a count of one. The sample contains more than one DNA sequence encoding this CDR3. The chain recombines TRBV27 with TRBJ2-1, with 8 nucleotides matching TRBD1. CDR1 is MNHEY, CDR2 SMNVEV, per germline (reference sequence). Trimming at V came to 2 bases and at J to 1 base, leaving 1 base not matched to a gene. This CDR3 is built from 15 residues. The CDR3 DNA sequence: TGTGCCAGCAGTTTAGACAGGGGATCCTACAATGAGCAGTTCTTC. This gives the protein CASSLDRGSYNEQFF.

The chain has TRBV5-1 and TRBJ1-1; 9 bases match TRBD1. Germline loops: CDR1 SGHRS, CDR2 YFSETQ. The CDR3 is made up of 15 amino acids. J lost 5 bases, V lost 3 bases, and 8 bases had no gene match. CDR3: CASSSSWGQGTEAFF. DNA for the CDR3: TGCGCCAGCAGCTCCTCTTGGGGACAGGGAACTGAAGCTTTCTTT. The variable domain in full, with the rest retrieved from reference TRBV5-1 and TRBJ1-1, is KAGVTQTPRYLIKTRGQQVTLSCSPISGHRSVSWYQQTPGQGLQFLFEYFSETQRNKGNFPGRFSGRQFSNSRSEMNVSTLELGDSALYLCASSSSWGQGTEAFFGQGTRLTVV.

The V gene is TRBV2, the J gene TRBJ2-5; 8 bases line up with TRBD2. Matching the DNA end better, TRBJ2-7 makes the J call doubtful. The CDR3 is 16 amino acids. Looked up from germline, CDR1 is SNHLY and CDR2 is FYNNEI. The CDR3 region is CASRPRGGYNTYEQYF. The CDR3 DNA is TGTGCCAGCAGACCCCGGGGGGGCTATAACACCTACGAGCAGTACTTC.